These 10 T cell receptor beta chains share one sample of origin, sequenced in a study of T cells after yellow fever vaccination. TCRdb fed the 5' RACE reads into MiXCR, producing one record per CDR3 protein. The table lists about 350,000 distinct CDR3 sequences, approximately 8% of them singletons. The sequenced sample was PBMCs, obtained roughly 46 days after the first yellow fever vaccination. The receptors derive from a man aged 18 to 29 who received the YFV17D yellow fever vaccine.

The chain carries TRBV12-3 or TRBV12-4 and TRBJ2-5, with TRBD1 as a possible D gene (6 bases). The CDR3 loop spans 14 amino acids. The V end was cut by 7 bases, the J end by 2 bases, with 14 bases between. The CDR3 here is CASNREGEQETQYF. The CDR3, as DNA: TGTGCCAGCAACCGCGAGGGGGAACAAGAGACCCAGTACTTC.

The chain couples TRBV6-1 to TRBJ1-2; D call uncertain. V lost 6 bases, J lost 3 bases, and 11 bases lay in between. Germline V gives CDR1 MNHNS, CDR2 SASEGT. CDR3 size: 13 residues. The CDR3 sequence: CASRAGTDYGYTF. CDR3 in DNA: TGTGCCAGCAGGGCTGGAACAGACTATGGCTACACCTTC.

At least ten counts were recorded for this clonotype. The chain is built from TRBV4-1 and TRBJ2-3; no reliable D call. Germline V gene data show CDR1 as MGHRA and CDR2 as YSYEKL. Trimming shortened V by 4 bases and J by 4 bases, and 15 bases separated the two germline ends. The CDR3 extends over 15 amino acids. The CDR3 loop reads CASSPRAMGADTQYF. In DNA form, the CDR3 reads TGCGCCAGCAGCCCTCGGGCTATGGGCGCAGATACGCAGTATTTT.

V is TRBV7-2 and J is TRBJ2-3, with 8 bases identical to TRBD2. This CDR3 spans 18 amino acids. Germline V gives CDR1 SGHTA, CDR2 FQGNSA. V gave up 0 bases and J gave up 1 base; unmatched junction bases: 9. This CDR3 reads CASSLASPRRGGTDTQYF. In nucleotides, the CDR3 is TGTGCCAGCAGCTTAGCGTCGCCTCGGCGGGGGGGCACAGATACGCAGTATTTT.

This chain uses TRBV20-1 with TRBJ1-4, with D hard to call. The CDR3 is 14 residues long. Trimming cost V 1 base and J 1 base, with 7 bases left between them. Germline V gene data show CDR1 as DFQATT and CDR2 as SNEGSKA (reference sequence). The CDR3 loop reads CSARVWGTNEKLFF. The DNA of the CDR3 is TGCAGTGCTAGAGTTTGGGGAACTAATGAAAAACTGTTTTTT.

This clonotype was seen at least ten times. The chain couples TRBV7-3 to TRBJ2-3, with 7 bases identical to TRBD2. Per the germline V gene, CDR1 is SGHTA and CDR2 is FQGTGA. The length of the CDR3 is 15 residues. Trimming at V came to 5 bases and at J to 0 bases, leaving 5 bases not matched to a gene. The CDR3 region has the DNA TGTGCCAGCAGCCTGCGACTAGCAAGCACAGATACGCAGTATTTT. Translated: CASSLRLASTDTQYF.

This clonotype occurred a few times. The junction departs from germline at one end; a sequencing error may be responsible. The V call is TRBV12-3 or TRBV12-4, the J call TRBJ1-1, with a possible D match to TRBD1 (5 bases). The CDR3 has 12 residues. The CDR3 region is CASRSRDLRVFF. CDR3 nucleotide sequence: TGTGCCAGCAGAAGCCGTGACCTCAGGGTCTTTTTT.

The CDR3 spells CASSLRGNDYEQYF. The CDR3 DNA reads as TGTGCCAGCAGTTTAAGGGGGAACGACTACGAGCAGTACTTC. The chain is built from TRBV12-3 or TRBV12-4 and TRBJ2-7; weak D call: TRBD1 (6 bases). V lost 2 bases, J lost 3 bases, and 11 bases lay in between. The CDR3 sequence is 14 residues long.

The V and J genes are TRBV12-3 or TRBV12-4 and TRBJ2-7; D might be TRBD2 (5 bases). This CDR3 has 12 residues. Trimming took off 5 bases at V and 5 bases at J, with 10 bases between the two ends. The CDR3 spells CASSGRSDEQYF. CDR3 DNA: TGTGCCAGCAGTGGGAGATCGGACGAGCAGTACTTC.

This clonotype was counted only a few times. The rearrangement joins TRBV6-2 or TRBV6-3 to TRBJ1-6, with D unresolved. The germline CDR1 and CDR2 sequences are MNHEY and SVGEGT. The CDR3 extends over 14 amino acids. V was clipped by 7 bases and J by 0 bases, with 7 bases between them. CDR3 sequence: CASKRSSYNSPLHF. CDR3 DNA sequence: TGTGCCAGCAAAAGGAGCTCCTATAATTCACCCCTCCACTTT.